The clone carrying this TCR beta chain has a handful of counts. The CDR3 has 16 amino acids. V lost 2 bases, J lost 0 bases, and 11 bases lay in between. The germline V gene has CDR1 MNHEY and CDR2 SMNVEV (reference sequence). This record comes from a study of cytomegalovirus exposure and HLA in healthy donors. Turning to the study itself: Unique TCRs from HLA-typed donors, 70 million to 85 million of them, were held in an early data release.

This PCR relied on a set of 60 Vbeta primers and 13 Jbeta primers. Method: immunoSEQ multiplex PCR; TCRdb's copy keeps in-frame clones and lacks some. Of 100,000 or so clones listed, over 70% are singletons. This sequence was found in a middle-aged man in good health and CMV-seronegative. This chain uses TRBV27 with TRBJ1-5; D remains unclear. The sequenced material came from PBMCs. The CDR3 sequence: CASSLTGGYSNQPQHF. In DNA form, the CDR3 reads TGTGCCAGCAGTTTAACCGGCGGATATAGCAATCAGCCCCAGCATTTT.